This T cell receptor (beta chain) is from a study of control samples from healthy donors and cancer patients. Only in-frame clones appear in the TCRdb table, and some are missing; sequencing was by immunoSEQ multiplex PCR. The data hold 65,000 to 85,000 clones, with roughly 86% observed a single time. The CDR3 is 15 residues long. The germline CDR1 and CDR2 sequences are SGHVS and FNYEAQ. V shed 4 bases and J 0 bases; nucleotides not matched to a gene: 3. This receptor was identified in a woman aged 45-65 years with head and neck cancer. The V gene is TRBV7-6, the J gene TRBJ1-3; 7 nucleotides line up with TRBD1. The sequenced sample was PBMCs. The CDR3 loop reads CASSSDRTSGNTIYF. CDR3 DNA: TGTGCCAGCAGCTCGGACAGGACCTCTGGAAACACCATATATTTT.